One TCR beta chain is described in this entry. This clone was observed once. Its antigen is still unknown. No much larger clone is present one base from it, and per-base qualities are unavailable. TCR beta CDR3 regions were sequenced from DNA using the immunoSEQ Assay. The paper's processing steps were these. T cell density was computed as TCR beta template counts normalized to usable DNA estimated by amplifying housekeeping genes. Richness was estimated using the preseqR package, with extrapolation to 400,000 templates for PBMC samples and to 120,000 templates for tissue samples. Clonality was defined by subtracting Pielou's evenness from one. Differential abundance testing on productive amino-acid clonotypes, with a minimum total count of 5 and an alpha of 0.1, was used to identify tissue-enriched TCRs. The Jaccard Index and the Morisita Overlap Index were used to quantify repertoire overlap between compartments. TCR beta CDR3s were clustered by GLIPH together with public tetramer-defined viral CDR3s, and at least three viral sequences plus V-gene enrichment were required for viral motifs. The source is immuneACCESS, and TCRdb retained only in-frame sequences with V and J called. Part of the clones is not carried over; for the studies checked, unresolved V genes explain less than half of this, and the remainder is unexplained. From that table come the V and J calls and clone size; the DNA was used to work out D and trimming. For this sample the table gives about 46,000 clones, of which 81% were detected only once. Together, the top ten hold under 20% of the sample.

At diagnosis, peripheral blood, uninvolved tumor-adjacent lung and tumor were collected and were preserved as a mix of fresh-frozen and FFPE material. For TCR repertoire profiling, blood samples were analyzed as peripheral blood mononuclear cells. The sample comes from a study of T cells in localized non-small cell lung cancer (dated by TCRdb to 2020 to 2021). Study-level background: Comparing tumors with uninvolved tumor-adjacent lungs, the study looked at the T cell repertoires of 236 patients with early-stage NSCLC. A mean age of around 66 years was recorded for the NSCLC patients, of whom around 120 were male and 100 to 110 were female. The cohort was made up of around 250 treatment-naive NSCLC patients whose localized lung tumors had been resected. Study-wide conclusions, independent of this receptor: A median of 57 of the top 100 tumor clones turned up in the paired uninvolved adjacent lung, and under 30 of those clones also ranked among the top 100 of that same adjacent lung. Multi-region tumor sequencing was not performed, so intratumor heterogeneity could not be excluded. Uninvolved tumor-adjacent lung showed the highest T cell clonality, higher than tumor, which suggests more focused antigenic responses in the adjacent lung. Longer overall survival was associated with higher T cell density in blood, whereas shorter survival was associated with higher clonality in adjacent lung. Because of the exploratory design, TCR variables were selected using unadjusted p-values without false-discovery rate correction.

For CDR1 and CDR2, the germline V gene lists KGHSH and LQKENI. Ends trimmed: V by 0 bases, J by 5 bases; bases unmatched to a gene: 4. The CDR3 covers 15 residues, taking in both the cysteine and the phenylalanine. Just CDR3 DNA is preserved here, 45 bases in frame from base 1. The chain is assembled from TRBV18 and TRBJ2-5; 9 bases in the junction line up with TRBD1. The sample consisted of peripheral blood mononuclear cells, taken before any cancer treatment. This receptor was obtained from a man aged 40-75 years with stage III lung adenocarcinoma. The nucleotide sequence is given as TGTGCCAGCTCACCACCGGGACAGGGCGGTGAGACCCAGTACTTC. It translates as CASSPPGQGGETQYF.